This TCR beta chain was retrieved from a study of PD-L1 blockade in urothelial cancer. Overall study: Blood drawn 3 weeks (second dose) and 6 weeks after treatment start was analyzed.

Every patient provided from 1 to 8 samples, collected pretreatment and on-treatment. Spike-ins of synthetic TCR analog templates went into each PCR. Only in-frame clones appear in the TCRdb table, and some are missing; sequencing was by immunoSEQ multiplex PCR. The sample consists of about 43,000 clones, around 89% of them appearing once. CDR3 length equals 16 residues. The germline CDR1 and CDR2 sequences are MNHEY and SVGAGI. Trimming cost V 0 bases and J 0 bases, with 9 bases left between them. This chain uses TRBV6-5 with TRBJ2-1, with D unresolved. This TCR was recovered from a woman in her sixties or seventies with urothelial cancer. Source: PBMCs, taken around atezolizumab (anti-PD-L1) treatment. The CDR3 region has the DNA TGTGCCAGCAGTTACTCCGGAGAGAGCTCCTACAATGAGCAGTTCTTC. Protein sequence: CASSYSGESSYNEQFF.